This TCR beta chain was retrieved from a study of shared clonotypes between healthy human individuals. Regarding this clone: Its antigen is not identified.

Findings and limits, study-wide: In the sorted subsets, rarefaction showed sequencing was incomplete despite large depth. Clonotype sharing among the donors was expected to vary with sequencing depth.

Per the authors' pipeline: Filtering of immunoSEQ junctional sequences could not match full-length read filtering. Measured with immunoSEQ multiplex PCR; TCRdb has only the in-frame clones, and not every one. That table is the source of V, J and clone size, and D and trimming were worked out from the DNA. The sample holds around 1.6 million clones, 95% to 99% seen once. Within Nashville, Tennessee resided all donors, each a Caucasian adult. Specimen: naive CD4+ T cells sorted from blood. The sample's subset: CD45RA+ positively selected. This sequence was found in a man aged 30-40 years in good health.

CDR3 nucleotides: TGTGCCAGCAACCGAGGGGGGGGTTACGAGCAGTACTTC. This translates into CASNRGGGYEQYF. The chain uses TRBV6-5 and TRBJ2-7; a weak D match, TRBD2 (7 bases). The CDR3 length is 13 residues. Trimming removed 7 bases at V and 4 bases at J, with 14 bases between. Germline V lookup: CDR1 MNHEY, CDR2 SVGAGI.